This T cell receptor (beta chain) was retrieved from a study of blood T cell repertoires in COVID-19. Study-level background: Acute-phase and convalescent COVID-19 samples originated in the United States, Italy and Spain. Sources were T cells, B-cell-depleted T cells, or PBMCs; the material itself was cDNA or gDNA.

This clone was found a few times. As originally analysed: Estimates of nucleated cell counts were drawn from the amplification of reference gene primers. The data were produced by immunoSEQ multiplex PCR, yet TCRdb's version contains in-frame clones alone and is incomplete. That table is the source of V, J and clone size, and D and trimming were worked out from the DNA. This sample has tens of thousands of clones, with around 87% found just once. Germline loops: CDR1 SEHNR, CDR2 FQNEAQ (reference sequence). Unmatched junction bases numbered 8, after V lost 1 base and J lost 4 bases. The CDR3 spans 16 residues.

The sequenced material came from peripheral blood. The chain links TRBV7-9 to TRBJ2-3, with 7 bases matching TRBD2. The sequence was obtained from a man aged 55-75 years with active or convalescent COVID-19. CDR3 region: CASSLGSAGVADTQYF. DNA of the CDR3: TGTGCCAGCAGCTTAGGCTCGGCGGGAGTTGCAGATACGCAGTATTTT.